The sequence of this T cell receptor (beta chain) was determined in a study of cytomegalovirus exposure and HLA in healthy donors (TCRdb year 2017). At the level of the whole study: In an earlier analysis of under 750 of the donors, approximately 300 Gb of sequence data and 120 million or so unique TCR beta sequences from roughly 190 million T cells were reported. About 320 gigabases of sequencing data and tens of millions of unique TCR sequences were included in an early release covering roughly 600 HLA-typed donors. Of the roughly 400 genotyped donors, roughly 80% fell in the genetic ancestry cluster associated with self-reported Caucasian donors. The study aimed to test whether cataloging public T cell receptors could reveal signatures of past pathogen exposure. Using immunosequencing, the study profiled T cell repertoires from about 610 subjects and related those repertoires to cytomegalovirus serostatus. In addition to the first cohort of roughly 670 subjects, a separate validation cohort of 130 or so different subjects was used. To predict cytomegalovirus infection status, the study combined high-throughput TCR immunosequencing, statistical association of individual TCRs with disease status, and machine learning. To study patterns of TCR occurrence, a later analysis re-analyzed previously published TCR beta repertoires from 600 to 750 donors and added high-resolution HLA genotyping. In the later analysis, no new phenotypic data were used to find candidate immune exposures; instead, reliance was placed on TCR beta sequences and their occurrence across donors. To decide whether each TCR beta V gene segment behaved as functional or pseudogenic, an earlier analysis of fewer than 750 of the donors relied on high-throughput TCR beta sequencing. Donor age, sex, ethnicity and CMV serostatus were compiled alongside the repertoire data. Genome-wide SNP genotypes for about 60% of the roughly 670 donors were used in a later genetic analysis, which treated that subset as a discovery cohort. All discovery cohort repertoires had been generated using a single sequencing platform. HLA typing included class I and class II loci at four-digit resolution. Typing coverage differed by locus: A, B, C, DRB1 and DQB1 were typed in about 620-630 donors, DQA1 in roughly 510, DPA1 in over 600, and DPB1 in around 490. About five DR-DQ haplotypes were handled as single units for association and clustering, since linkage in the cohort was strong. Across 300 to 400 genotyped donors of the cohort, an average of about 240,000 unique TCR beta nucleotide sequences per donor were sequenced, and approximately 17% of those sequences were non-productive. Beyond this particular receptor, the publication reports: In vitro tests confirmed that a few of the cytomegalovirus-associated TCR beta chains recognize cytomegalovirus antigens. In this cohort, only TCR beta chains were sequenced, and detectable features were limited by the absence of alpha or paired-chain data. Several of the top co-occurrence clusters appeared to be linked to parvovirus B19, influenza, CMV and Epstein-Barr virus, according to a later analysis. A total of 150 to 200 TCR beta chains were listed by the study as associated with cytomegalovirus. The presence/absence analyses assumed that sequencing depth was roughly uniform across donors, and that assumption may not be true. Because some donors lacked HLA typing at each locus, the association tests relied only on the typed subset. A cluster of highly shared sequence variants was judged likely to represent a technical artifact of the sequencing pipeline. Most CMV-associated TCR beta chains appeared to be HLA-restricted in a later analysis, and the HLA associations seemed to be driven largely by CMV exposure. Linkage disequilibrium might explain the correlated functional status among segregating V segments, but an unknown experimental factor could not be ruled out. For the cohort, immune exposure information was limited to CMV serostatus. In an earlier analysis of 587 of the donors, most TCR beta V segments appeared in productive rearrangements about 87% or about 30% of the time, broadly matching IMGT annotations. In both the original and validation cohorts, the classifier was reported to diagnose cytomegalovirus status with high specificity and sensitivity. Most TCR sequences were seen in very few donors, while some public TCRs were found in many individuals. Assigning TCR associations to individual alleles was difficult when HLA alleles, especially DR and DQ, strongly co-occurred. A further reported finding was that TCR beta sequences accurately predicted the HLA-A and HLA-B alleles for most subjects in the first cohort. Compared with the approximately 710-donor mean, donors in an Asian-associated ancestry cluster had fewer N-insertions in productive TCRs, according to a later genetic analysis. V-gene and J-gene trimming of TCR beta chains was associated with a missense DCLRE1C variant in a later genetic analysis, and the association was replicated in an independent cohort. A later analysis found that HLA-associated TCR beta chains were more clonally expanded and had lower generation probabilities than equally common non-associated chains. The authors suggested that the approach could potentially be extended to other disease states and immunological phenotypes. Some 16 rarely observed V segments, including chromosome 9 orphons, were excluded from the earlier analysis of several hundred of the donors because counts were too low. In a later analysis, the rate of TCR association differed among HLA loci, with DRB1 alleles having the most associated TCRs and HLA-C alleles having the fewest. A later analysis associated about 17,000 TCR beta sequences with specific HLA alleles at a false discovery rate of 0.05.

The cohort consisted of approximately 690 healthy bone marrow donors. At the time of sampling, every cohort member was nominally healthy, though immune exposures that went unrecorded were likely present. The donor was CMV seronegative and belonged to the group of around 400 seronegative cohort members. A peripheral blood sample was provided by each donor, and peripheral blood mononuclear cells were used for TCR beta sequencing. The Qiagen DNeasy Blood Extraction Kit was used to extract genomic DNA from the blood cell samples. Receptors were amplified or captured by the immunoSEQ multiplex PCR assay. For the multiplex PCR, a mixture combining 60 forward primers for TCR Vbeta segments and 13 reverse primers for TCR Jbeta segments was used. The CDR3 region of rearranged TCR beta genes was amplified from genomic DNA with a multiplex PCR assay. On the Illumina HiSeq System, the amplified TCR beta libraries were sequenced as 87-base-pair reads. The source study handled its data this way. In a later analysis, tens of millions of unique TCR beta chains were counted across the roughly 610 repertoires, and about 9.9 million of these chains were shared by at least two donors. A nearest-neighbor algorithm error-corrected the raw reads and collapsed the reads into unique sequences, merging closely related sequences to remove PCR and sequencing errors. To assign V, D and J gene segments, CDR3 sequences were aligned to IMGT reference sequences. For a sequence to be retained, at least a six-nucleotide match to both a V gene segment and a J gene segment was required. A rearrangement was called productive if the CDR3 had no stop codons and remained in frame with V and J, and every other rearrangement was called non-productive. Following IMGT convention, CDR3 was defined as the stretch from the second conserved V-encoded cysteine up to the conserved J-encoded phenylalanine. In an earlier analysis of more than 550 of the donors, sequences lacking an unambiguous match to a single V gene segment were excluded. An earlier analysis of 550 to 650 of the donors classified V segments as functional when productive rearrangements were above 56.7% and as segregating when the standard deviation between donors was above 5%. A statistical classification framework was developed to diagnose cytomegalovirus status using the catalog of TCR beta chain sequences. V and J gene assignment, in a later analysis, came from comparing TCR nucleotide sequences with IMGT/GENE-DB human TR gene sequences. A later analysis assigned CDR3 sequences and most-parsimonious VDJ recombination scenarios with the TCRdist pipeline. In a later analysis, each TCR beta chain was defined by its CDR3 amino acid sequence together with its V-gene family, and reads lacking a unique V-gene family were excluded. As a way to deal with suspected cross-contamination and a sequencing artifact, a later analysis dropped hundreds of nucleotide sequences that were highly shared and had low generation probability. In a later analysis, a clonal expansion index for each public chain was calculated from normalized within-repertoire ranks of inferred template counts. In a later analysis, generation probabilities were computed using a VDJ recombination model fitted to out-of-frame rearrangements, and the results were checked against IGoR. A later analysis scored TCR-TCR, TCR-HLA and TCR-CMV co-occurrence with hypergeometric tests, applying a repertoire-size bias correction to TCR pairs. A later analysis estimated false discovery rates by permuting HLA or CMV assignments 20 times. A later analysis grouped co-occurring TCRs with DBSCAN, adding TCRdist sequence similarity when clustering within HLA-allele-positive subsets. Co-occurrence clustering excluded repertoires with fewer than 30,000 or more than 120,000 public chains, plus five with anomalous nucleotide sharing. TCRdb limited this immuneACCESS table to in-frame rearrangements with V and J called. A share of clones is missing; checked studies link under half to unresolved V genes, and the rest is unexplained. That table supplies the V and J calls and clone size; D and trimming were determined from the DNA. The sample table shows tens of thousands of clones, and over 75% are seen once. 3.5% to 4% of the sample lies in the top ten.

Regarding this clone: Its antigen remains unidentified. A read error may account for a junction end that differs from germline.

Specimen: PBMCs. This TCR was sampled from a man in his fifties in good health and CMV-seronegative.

The DNA sequence is TGTGCCACCAGCAGAGACGGGGCAGGGGGCCCTTTT. It codes for CATSRDGAGGPF. The rearranged chain carries TRBV15 and TRBJ2-3; 8 bases in the middle match TRBD1. The CDR3, from cysteine to phenylalanine, totals 12 residues. Here the CDR3 DNA is all that survives: 36 bases in frame from base 1. Based on the germline V gene (reference sequence), the CDR1 and CDR2 sequences are LNHNV and YYDKDF. When the CDR3 is completed using the reference TRBV15 and TRBJ2-3 genes on either side, the full variable domain is DAMVIQNPRYQVTQFGKPVTLSCSQTLNHNVMYWYQQKSSQAPKLLFHYYDKDFNNEADTPDNFQSRRPNTSFCFLDIRSPGLGDTAMYLCATSRDGAGGPFGPGTRLTVL.